This T cell receptor (beta chain) derives from a study of Ad26.COV2.S vaccination and SARS-CoV-2 variants. Study details: Ad26.COV2.S was injected intramuscularly once or twice, 56 days apart. Broader study findings: Recipients of vaccine and of placebo showed similar breadth of their non-spike TCR repertoires.

Generated by immunoSEQ multiplex PCR, the TCRdb table keeps only in-frame clones and is missing some. The sample carries about 350,000 clones, around 83% recorded once. To note about this clone: Its antigen is unidentified.

Regarding treatment: around 19 received Ad26.COV2.S at low or high dose, single or two shots; roughly five received placebo; per-sample allocation not given. Collection of samples fell on day 63 after the first vaccine or placebo injection. The CDR3 has 17 amino acids. Germline V lookup: CDR1 MNHNS, CDR2 SASEGT. V dropped 3 bases and J dropped 0 bases, with 17 bases sitting between them. The clonotype comes from a person between 18 and 65 years old who received the Ad26.COV2.S COVID-19 vaccine or a placebo. This sample comprised peripheral blood, obtained in a trial of Ad26.COV2.S vaccine versus placebo. The V call is TRBV6-1, the J call TRBJ1-2, with D perhaps TRBD1 (6 bases). In DNA form, the CDR3 reads TGTGCCAGCAGTGATTTCGAGGGGGTTAGCACTAACTATGGCTACACCTTC. This codes for CASSDFEGVSTNYGYTF.